Presented here are 4 T cell receptor beta chains from one specimen sequenced in a study of shared clonotypes between healthy human individuals (TCRdb year 2020). To prepare the library, the immunoSEQ multiplex PCR assay was applied. TCRdb limited this immuneACCESS table to in-frame rearrangements with V and J called. A share of clones is missing; checked studies link under half to unresolved V genes, and the rest is unexplained. The sample table holds under 2,500,000 clones, of which almost 96% were seen once. Roughly 0.13% of the sample is taken by the ten largest. Material for sequencing was naive CD4+ T cells sorted from blood. The intended sense of this specimen's cell subset or site label: CD45RA+ positively selected. The source of these receptors is a man aged 18 to 29 in good health.

This clone appeared once. This rearrangement joins TRBV15 to TRBJ1-5; a possible D gene is TRBD1 (6 bases). V was cut by 0 bases and J by 11 bases, with 23 bases left in between. Germline-derived CDR1 and CDR2 are LNHNV and YYDKDF (reference sequence). The CDR3 is 17 residues long. CDR3 residues: CATSRDLRQVERGSQHF. DNA for the CDR3: TGTGCCACCAGCAGAGACCTCCGACAGGTCGAGAGGGGATCCCAGCATTTT.

V is TRBV7-9 and J is TRBJ1-2; D is uncertain. The CDR3 has 15 amino acids. V lost 0 bases to trimming and J lost 9 bases, with 17 bases between them. The germline CDR1 and CDR2 sequences are SEHNR and FQNEAQ (reference sequence). CDR3 amino acids: CASSLAVPAEIRYTF. DNA of the CDR3: TGTGCCAGCAGCTTAGCGGTCCCGGCAGAGATACGCTACACCTTC.

As for this clone: One end of the junction varies from germline; a read error may be responsible. This sequence joins TRBV7-7 and TRBJ2-2, with 8 bases that match TRBD2. Looked up from germline, CDR1 is SSHAT and CDR2 is FNYEAQ (reference sequence). This CDR3 region has 13 residues. The DNA for the CDR3 is TGTGCTAGCGGGACATCGAACATCGGGGAGCTGTTTTTT. Its protein is CASGTSNIGELFF.

This clone was picked up one time. This rearrangement joins TRBV5-1 to TRBJ1-2; no firm D call. CDR1 and CDR2 from the germline V gene are SGHRS and YFSETQ. V dropped 3 bases and J dropped 7 bases, with 19 bases sitting between them. The CDR3 spans 15 residues. For the CDR3, the DNA is TGCGCCAGCAGCTCCCGTATGAACCCCGTCGGTGGCTACACCTTC. Translated: CASSSRMNPVGGYTF.